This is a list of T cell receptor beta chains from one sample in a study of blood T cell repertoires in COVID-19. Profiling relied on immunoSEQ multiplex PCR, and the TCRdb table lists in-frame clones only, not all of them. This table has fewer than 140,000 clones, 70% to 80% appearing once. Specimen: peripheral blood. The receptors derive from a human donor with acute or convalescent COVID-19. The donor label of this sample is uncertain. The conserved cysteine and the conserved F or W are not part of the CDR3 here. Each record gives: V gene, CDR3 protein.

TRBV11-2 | ASSFNSGQLFHGYT
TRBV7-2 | ASSLAAVRDTQY
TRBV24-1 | ATSVTGGNGYT
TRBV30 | AWFEVYQSRAF
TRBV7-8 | ATEEPRWDSYPSGANVLT
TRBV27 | ASSSHGQASTEAF
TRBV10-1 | ASSSGQGCSGANVLT
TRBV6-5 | ASSVDRGQFEQY
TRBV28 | ASSSMPGQGGQPQH
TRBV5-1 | ASRDGDSNSPLH
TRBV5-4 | ASSWWTGKETQY
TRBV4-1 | ASSPGGRPGELF
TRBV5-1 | ASNPDRGPGETQY
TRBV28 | ASSLYRDAGELF
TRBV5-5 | ASSFSTTEAF
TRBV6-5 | ASSYRGGTSTDTQY
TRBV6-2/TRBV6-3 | ASSYMLGAPDYGYT
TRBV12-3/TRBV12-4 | ASSSRLARKY
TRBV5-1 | ASSFTDRAEKLF
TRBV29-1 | SVEDGVKSTEAF
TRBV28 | ASSFGTSGGAKNIQY
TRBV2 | ASKIAGGTETQY
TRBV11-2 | ASSLDEVLNTEAF
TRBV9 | ASSDRLAGGPIGELF
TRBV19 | ASTEQGAPPNQPQH
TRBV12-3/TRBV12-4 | ASSITDTQY
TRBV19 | ASSVGQLNTEAF